This paragraph covers one T cell receptor beta chain sequence. The antigen remains unidentified. The data derive from a study of T cells in Graves' hyperthyroidism and ophthalmopathy. Study results and limitations: A model of 13 V-J features distinguished ophthalmopathy from stable hyperthyroidism. Most thyroid-expanded clonotypes above 0.001 were also found in blood.

Reasons for excluding patients were uncontrolled infection, other autoimmune disease, pregnancy or lactation. V trimming: 5 bases; J trimming: 11 bases; junction bases outside the gene matches: 9. The CDR3 has 13 amino acids. CDR1 SNHLY and CDR2 FYNNEI come from the germline V gene. Researchers amplified the TCR beta CDR3 regions from RNA transcripts. HTBI primers were the set used in a first-round RT-PCR of the TCR CDR3. TCRdb independently ran MiXCR on the multiplex PCR reads; one entry per CDR3 protein. The table has roughly 570,000 distinct CDR3 sequences, under 60% seen once. Sequences were obtained from peripheral blood or thyroid tissue (not recorded which). V is TRBV2 and J is TRBJ1-1; TRBD1 matches at 9 bases. This receptor was identified in a woman under 30 with Graves' hyperthyroidism. Here the CDR3 reads CASSNPGTGLAFF. In DNA form, the CDR3 reads TGTGCCAGCAGTAACCCCGGGACAGGGTTGGCTTTCTTT.